A selection of T cell receptor beta chains follows, all from one sample in a study of blood T cell repertoires in COVID-19. Sequencing was performed with immunoSEQ multiplex PCR; in TCRdb, only in-frame clones are kept and a portion is missing. The table lists over 75,000 clones, approximately 82% of them singletons. Sequenced material: peripheral blood. Receptors were obtained from a woman of 80 years or more with acute or convalescent COVID-19. Both conserved end residues are part of each CDR3. The D gene is left open where the match is weak. Clone size is stated in some rows and not others, as once, few, many or a class when expanded.

d_call clone_size j_call v_call cdr3_nt cdr3_aa
- - TRBJ2-6 TRBV5-6 TGTGCCAGCAGCTTAGACAGTTCTGGGGCCAACGTCCTGACTTTC CASSLDSSGANVLTF
- - TRBJ2-6 TRBV21-1 TGTGCCAGCTCACCCCCTGAGGGCAGGGGTTCTGGGGCCAACGTCCTGACTTTC CASSPPEGRGSGANVLTF
- - TRBJ2-2 TRBV11-3 TGTGCCAGCACACTAAGCGGGCAAAACACCGGGGAGCTGTTTTTT CASTLSGQNTGELFF
- - TRBJ1-2 TRBV3-1/TRBV3-2 TGTGCCAGCAGCCAAGATCTTACAGACCTCTATGGCTACACCTTC CASSQDLTDLYGYTF
- - TRBJ1-1 TRBV18 TGTGCCAGCTCACCGGTCGCAGATATGAACACTGAAGCTTTCTTT CASSPVADMNTEAFF
TRBD1 - TRBJ1-5 TRBV7-6 TGTGCCAGCAGCTTAGGGACAGGGGGATCGAATCAGCCCCAGCATTTT CASSLGTGGSNQPQHF
- - TRBJ1-6 TRBV14 TGTGCCAGCAGCACAGGGCCCCTCGGCCGTTCACCCCTCCACTTT CASSTGPLGRSPLHF
- - TRBJ2-2 TRBV24-1 TGTGCCACCAGTGATCCCACAATACAGGGAACCGGGGAGCTGTTTTTT CATSDPTIQGTGELFF
- - TRBJ2-5 TRBV5-1 TGCGCCAGCAGCGCAGCAGGGCCACAAGAGACCCAGTACTTC CASSAAGPQETQYF
- - TRBJ2-1 TRBV2 TGTGCCAGCGGTTTAGCCAATGAGCAGTTCTTC CASGLANEQFF
- - TRBJ1-5 TRBV5-1 TGCGCCAGCAGTGGGGGATTATCAGGGGAACAGCCCCAGCATTTT CASSGGLSGEQPQHF
TRBD2 - TRBJ2-3 TRBV12-3/TRBV12-4 TGTGCCTTAGCGGGAGATAGTACAGATACGCAGTATTTT CALAGDSTDTQYF
- few TRBJ1-1 TRBV3-1/TRBV3-2 TGTGCCAGCAGGGGGGCGTCGAACACTGAAGCTTTCTTT CASRGASNTEAFF
- - TRBJ1-4 TRBV28 TGTGCCAGCAGTCGACGGACGGGGTTTAATGAAAAACTGTTTTTT CASSRRTGFNEKLFF
TRBD2 - TRBJ2-3 TRBV5-4 TGTGCCAGCAGCTTGGAGGGACTAGCGGGACGCACAGATACGCAGTATTTT CASSLEGLAGRTDTQYF
- once TRBJ1-5 TRBV10-3 TGTGCCACCGCACTTGGCAATCAGCCCCAGCATTTT CATALGNQPQHF
- - TRBJ2-7 TRBV10-3 TGTGCCATCAGTGGAAGTTCTACCTACGAGCAGTACTTC CAISGSSTYEQYF
TRBD1 - TRBJ2-5 TRBV5-1 TGCGCCAGCAGCTTGCAGGGACAGCAAGAGACCCAGTACTTC CASSLQGQQETQYF
TRBD1 - TRBJ1-3 TRBV5-1 TGCGCCAGCAGCCAAGCAGGGGGACCTGGAAACACCATATATTTT CASSQAGGPGNTIYF
TRBD1 - TRBJ1-2 TRBV5-1 TGCGCCAGCAGCCCGGACGCGGGGACAGGAGATGGCTACACCTTC CASSPDAGTGDGYTF
- - TRBJ1-2 TRBV20-1 TGCAGTGCTAGTGAGGGACTGAGCTATGGCTACACCTTC CSASEGLSYGYTF
- - TRBJ2-2 TRBV19 TGTGCCAGTAGGACCGGCGGCACCGGGGAGCTGTTTTTT CASRTGGTGELFF
TRBD2 - TRBJ2-7 TRBV3-1/TRBV3-2 TGTGCCAGCAGCGTGGCGGGACTAGGCACGGGAGAGCAGTACTTC CASSVAGLGTGEQYF
TRBD2 - TRBJ2-7 TRBV3-1/TRBV3-2 TGTGCCAGCAGCCCCCCCCCTGGGGCGGGAGGAAACGAGCAGTACTTC CASSPPPGAGGNEQYF
TRBD2 - TRBJ2-1 TRBV7-6 TGTGCCAGCAGCTTAGAGTCGGGCGGGAGGGCCAATGAGCAGTTCTTC CASSLESGGRANEQFF
- - TRBJ1-5 TRBV6-5 TGTGCCAGCACGGTCCGGCAGGGAGGTCAGCCCCAGCATTTT CASTVRQGGQPQHF
TRBD2 once TRBJ2-2 TRBV2 TGTGCCAGCGAAGCGCGGGGGGCTCGGGGCGGGGAGCTGTTTTTT CASEARGARGGELFF
- - TRBJ1-6 TRBV3-1/TRBV3-2 TGTGCCAGCAGCCAGCAGGGTGGGCTCCTCCACTTT CASSQQGGLLHF
TRBD1 once TRBJ2-2 TRBV19 TGTGCCAGTAGTATTGAGGGACAGGGTCTCACCGGGGAGCTGTTTTTT CASSIEGQGLTGELFF
TRBD2 - TRBJ2-2 TRBV6-5 TGTGCCAGCCAACTAGCGTCCACCGGGGAGCTGTTTTTT CASQLASTGELFF
- - TRBJ1-6 TRBV21-1 TGTGCCAGCAGTCCGGGACAGGGAGATTCACCCCTCCACTTT CASSPGQGDSPLHF
- few TRBJ1-2 TRBV6-1 TGTGCCAGCAGTGAAGTGGCTGGCTACACCTTC CASSEVAGYTF
TRBD1 - TRBJ1-5 TRBV6-6 TGTGCCAGTCGACAGGGTACACAGCCCCAGCATTTT CASRQGTQPQHF
TRBD1 - TRBJ1-1 TRBV6-6 TGTGCCAGCAGACGAATCCCAACAGGGGCCGGGAACACTGAAGCTTTCTTT CASRRIPTGAGNTEAFF
TRBD2 - TRBJ2-3 TRBV5-6 TGTGCCAGCAGCTTGGCGGGAGCGGGGGGGACAGATACGCAGTATTTT CASSLAGAGGTDTQYF
- - TRBJ2-7 TRBV5-1 TGCGCCAGCAGCCTGGACAACTCCTACGAGCAGTACTTC CASSLDNSYEQYF
- once TRBJ1-4 TRBV12-3/TRBV12-4 TGTGCCAGCAGTGTGACAACCTACTTGCTGTTTTTT CASSVTTYLLFF
- - TRBJ1-1 TRBV28 TGTGCCAGCAGTTTAGTCGGGATGAACACTGAAGCTTTCTTT CASSLVGMNTEAFF
TRBD1 - TRBJ1-1 TRBV6-1 TGTGCCAGCAGTGATGGGACAGGGTGGACTGAAGCTTTCTTT CASSDGTGWTEAFF
- - TRBJ2-2 TRBV7-9 TGTGCCAGCAGCCGCACTTGGACAGAGAACACCGGGGAGCTGTTTTTT CASSRTWTENTGELFF